The rows below give T cell receptor beta chains drawn from one sample of a study of Graves' ophthalmopathy and Graves' hyperthyroidism. TCRdb re-analysed the multiplex PCR reads in MiXCR, keeping a single row per CDR3 protein. Here the sample spans 360,000 or so distinct CDR3 sequences, 15% to 20% being singletons. Material: peripheral blood. All receptors derive from a woman younger than 35 with Graves' ophthalmopathy. Both conserved end residues are part of each CDR3. The D gene is left open where the match is weak. Rows give clone size only sometimes, using once, few, many, or a class for an expanded clone.

D gene	J gene	clone size	V gene	CDR3 DNA	CDR3 protein
-	TRBJ1-1	many	TRBV6-5	TGTGCCAGCAGTCCTAGACAGACTGAAGCTTTCTTT	CASSPRQTEAFF
TRBD1	TRBJ2-1	many	TRBV6-1	TGTGCCAGCAGTCCGACAGGGTACAATGAGCAGTTCTTC	CASSPTGYNEQFF
TRBD2	TRBJ2-7	-	TRBV7-2	TGTGCCAGCAGCTTAATTTGGGGGGGAGAATACGAGCAGTACTTC	CASSLIWGGEYEQYF
-	TRBJ1-5	many	TRBV6-5	TGTGCCAGCAGGCCGGGGGGGATGGGGCCCCAGCATTTT	CASRPGGMGPQHF
-	TRBJ1-5	many	TRBV2	TGTGCCAGCAGTGAAAACAGGGTGGACAATCAGCCCCAGCATTTT	CASSENRVDNQPQHF
-	TRBJ1-2	many	TRBV19	TGTGCCAGTAGTATAGGGAATCCGGGACAAAACTATGGCTACACCTTC	CASSIGNPGQNYGYTF
-	TRBJ2-7	-	TRBV15	TGTGCCACCAGCAGAGAAACCCTCGACAGCGACGAGCAGTACTTC	CATSRETLDSDEQYF
TRBD2	TRBJ2-7	many	TRBV4-3	TGCGCCAGCAGTCCAGCCCCAGCGGGACCCGTCGAGCAGTACTTC	CASSPAPAGPVEQYF
-	TRBJ1-6	many	TRBV14	TGTGCCAGCAGCCAAGGCCTCCAGGTGTATTCACCCCTCCACTTT	CASSQGLQVYSPLHF
-	TRBJ1-5	many	TRBV4-3	TGCGCCAGCAGCCAAGATCTGACAGGCCCAGGGCAGCCCCAGCATTTT	CASSQDLTGPGQPQHF
-	TRBJ1-6	few	TRBV28	TGTGCCAGCAGCGCTCGGGACACACGGGCACCCCTCCACTTT	CASSARDTRAPLHF
TRBD2	TRBJ2-7	-	TRBV11-2	TGTGCCAGCAACCCCGGGGGGTACGTGCAGTACTTC	CASNPGGYVQYF
TRBD1	TRBJ1-2	many	TRBV19	TGTACCAGTAGTCAGACAGGGGCAAGCTATGGCTACACCTTC	CTSSQTGASYGYTF
-	TRBJ2-5	-	TRBV6-1	TGTGCCAGCAGTGACCAGGGGACGGGGCAAGAGACCCAGTACTTC	CASSDQGTGQETQYF
-	TRBJ2-2	-	TRBV4-1	TGCGCCAGCAGCCAAGGGGGGGCGATTGTAGAGCTGTTTTTT	CASSQGGAIVELFF
TRBD1	TRBJ1-2	many	TRBV12-5	TGTGCTAGTGGAAACCCACTCCGGGACAGGGGGGTCTTCACCTTC	CASGNPLRDRGVFTF
-	TRBJ2-2	many	TRBV6-1	TGTGCCAGCAGTGCGATGAACACCGGGGAGCTGTTTTTT	CASSAMNTGELFF
-	TRBJ1-5	many	TRBV11-2	TGTGCCAGCACGGACGAGGGGGGGAATCAGCCCCAGCATTTT	CASTDEGGNQPQHF
TRBD2	TRBJ2-7	-	TRBV12-3/TRBV12-4	TGTGCCAGCAGTTCTTGGACTAGCGGCTCCTACGAGCAGTACTTC	CASSSWTSGSYEQYF
-	TRBJ2-5	-	TRBV10-3	TGTGCCATCAGTCGCTACGGGGAAGCAGTTCAAGAGACCCAGTACTTC	CAISRYGEAVQETQYF
-	TRBJ2-7	many	TRBV19	TGTGCCAGTAGCCAGTCAGGGGCTGCAACCTACGAGCAGTACTTC	CASSQSGAATYEQYF
-	TRBJ2-7	many	TRBV3-1	TGTGCCAGCAGCCAAGACGTACAGTCCTACGAGCAGTACTTC	CASSQDVQSYEQYF
TRBD2	TRBJ2-7	many	TRBV5-1	TGCGCCAGCAGCCGTACTCTAGCGGGAGGAACTAACGAGCAGTACTTC	CASSRTLAGGTNEQYF
-	TRBJ1-1	many	TRBV11-2	TGTGCCAGCAGCTTAGAGGGCGCGGCCACTGAAGCTTTCTTT	CASSLEGAATEAFF
TRBD1	TRBJ2-5	many	TRBV11-2	TGTGCCAGCAGCCGCGCCCAGGGGGCGGGAGAGACCCAGTACTTC	CASSRAQGAGETQYF
-	TRBJ2-7	many	TRBV20-1	TGCAGTGCTAAATCCTACGAGCAGTACTTC	CSAKSYEQYF
TRBD2	TRBJ2-7	many	TRBV29-1	TGCAGCGTTGGCCCATTTCCCGGGACTAGCGGGAGAGATGGGGTCTACGAGCAGTACTTC	CSVGPFPGTSGRDGVYEQYF
-	TRBJ2-2	many	TRBV27	TGTGCCAGCAAGCCCACTACAAACACCGGGGAGCTGTTTTTT	CASKPTTNTGELFF
-	TRBJ1-1	many	TRBV12-3/TRBV12-4	TGTGCCAGCAGTCATAAAGGGTGGGCGAGGGACACTGAAGCTTTCTTT	CASSHKGWARDTEAFF
TRBD2	TRBJ2-5	many	TRBV5-1	TGCGCCAGCAGCTCCTCACTCCTAGCGGGGATTCAAGAGACCCAGTACTTC	CASSSSLLAGIQETQYF
-	TRBJ1-5	many	TRBV10-3	TGTGCCATCAATCACAGACGGGAGGATCAGCCCCAGCATTTT	CAINHRREDQPQHF
-	TRBJ1-6	many	TRBV6-1	TGTGCCAGCAGCCAAATTGGACAGTCACCCCTCCACTTT	CASSQIGQSPLHF
-	TRBJ2-3	many	TRBV20-1	TGCAGTGCTAGAGGACAGGCCACAGATACGCAGTATTTT	CSARGQATDTQYF
TRBD1	TRBJ1-1	many	TRBV5-1	TGCGCCAGCAGCTTAGGGCAGGGGGGTCCCCCTGAAGCTTTCTTT	CASSLGQGGPPEAFF
TRBD1	TRBJ1-6	many	TRBV20-1	TGCAGTGCTAGAGATGTAAAACAGGGGAATAATTCACCCCTCCACTTT	CSARDVKQGNNSPLHF
-	TRBJ2-2	many	TRBV5-6	TGTGCCAGCAGCTGGGGGTATAACGGGGAGCTGTTTTTT	CASSWGYNGELFF
-	TRBJ2-2	many	TRBV6-5	TGTGCCAGCAGTTACAAGGGGGGATACACCGGGGAGCTGTTTTTT	CASSYKGGYTGELFF